The T cell receptor beta chain under discussion was sequenced for a study of cytomegalovirus exposure and HLA in healthy donors. Study-wide background: The same platform was used for the 110 or so validation repertoires as for the roughly 670 first-cohort repertoires, as reported in a later analysis. Study-wide points: Cytomegalovirus association was assigned to approximately 180 TCR beta chains. It was reported that the classifier diagnosed cytomegalovirus status with high specificity and sensitivity in both the original and validation cohorts. Specificity for CMV antigens was confirmed in vitro for a few of the CMV-associated chains.

Clones were read by immunoSEQ multiplex PCR, and TCRdb kept only the in-frame ones, dropping some. The table shows roughly 70,000 clones, with 90% to 95% occurring only once. Per the germline V gene, CDR1 is SQVTM and CDR2 is ANQGSEA. V gave up 5 bases and J gave up 7 bases, with 15 bases separating them. CDR3 length: 12 residues. Of note for this clone: What it recognizes is unknown.

This chain joins TRBV29-1 and TRBJ2-7; D is perhaps TRBD2 (5 bases). The sequenced sample was PBMCs. The source is a man aged 18 to 35 in good health and CMV-seronegative. This CDR3 reads CSVTSDGGEQYF. Written as DNA, the CDR3 is TGCAGCGTTACCTCGGACGGCGGGGAGCAGTACTTC.